The 29 T cell receptor beta chains reported below all come from one sample, sequenced in a study of cytomegalovirus exposure and HLA in healthy donors (dated by TCRdb to the late 2010s). Library prep was done by the immunoSEQ multiplex PCR assay. This immuneACCESS table, as held by TCRdb, lists in-frame sequences with V and J called but not all clones. Of the missing ones, under half trace to an unresolved V gene in checked studies; the others have no known cause. In this sample the table shows approximately 120,000 clones, approximately 90% of which occur a single time. Together, the top ten hold less than 2% of the sample. The source material was PBMCs. The receptor set was obtained from a woman younger than 30 in good health and CMV-seronegative.

The chain uses TRBV11-3 and TRBJ2-7; maybe TRBD2 (5 bases). The length of the CDR3 is 15 residues. CDR1 and CDR2 from the germline V gene are SGHNT and YENEEA. V lost 1 base and J lost 3, with 13 bases in between. Written as DNA, the CDR3 is TGTGCCAGCAGCTTAGGCCTACCGGGAAACTACGAGCAGTACTTC. Encoded protein: CASSLGLPGNYEQYF.

The chain uses TRBV9 and TRBJ1-2; TRBD1 aligns across 10 bases. The CDR3 loop spans 16 amino acids. Per the germline V gene, CDR1 is SGDLS and CDR2 is YYNGEE. V shed 0 bases and J 6 bases; nucleotides not matched to a gene: 8. Written as DNA, the CDR3 is TGTGCCAGCAGCGTAGTCCCTGGACAGGGGGGAGATGGCTACACCTTC. Residues: CASSVVPGQGGDGYTF.

V usage is TRBV25-1 and J usage is TRBJ1-6, with 10 bases that match TRBD1. The CDR3 loop spans 16 amino acids. V lost 3 bases to trimming and J lost 9 bases; unmatched junction nucleotides: 8. The germline gives CDR1 MGHDK, CDR2 SYGVNS. The chain's CDR3 is CASSDPGQGRFSPLHF. As DNA, the CDR3 is TGTGCCAGCAGTGACCCGGGACAGGGGCGGTTTTCACCCCTCCACTTT.

V usage is TRBV27 and J usage is TRBJ2-2; 7 bases are shared with TRBD2. From germline, CDR1 is MNHEY and CDR2 SMNVEV (reference sequence). V was clipped by 5 bases and J by 2 bases; unmatched bases: 5. The length of the CDR3 is 15 residues. CDR3 sequence: CASSLWDYNTGELFF. The CDR3 coding sequence is TGTGCCAGCAGTCTTTGGGACTATAACACCGGGGAGCTGTTTTTT.

This chain links TRBV9 with TRBJ2-2, with 8 bases identical to TRBD1. Trimming removed 4 bases from V and 3 bases from J; junction bases left unmatched: 8. Germline values: CDR1 SGDLS, CDR2 YYNGEE. This CDR3 region has 16 residues. The CDR3 sequence: CASSPRTGKHTGELFF. The CDR3, as DNA: TGTGCCAGCAGCCCACGGACAGGGAAACACACCGGGGAGCTGTTTTTT.

The chain carries TRBV19 and TRBJ2-5, with D possibly matching TRBD2 (6 bases). Germline V lookup: CDR1 LNHDA, CDR2 SQIVND (reference sequence). This CDR3 has 13 amino acids. The ends were cut back, 3 bases at V and 5 bases at J, with 10 bases in the middle. The CDR3 nucleotides are TGTGCCAGTAGTATCACAAGCGGGGAGACCCAGTACTTC. Amino acids: CASSITSGETQYF. Complete variable domain (other parts from reference TRBV19 and TRBJ2-5): DGGITQSPKYLFRKEGQNVTLSCEQNLNHDAMYWYRQDPGQGLRLIYYSQIVNDFQKGDIAEGYSVSREKKESFPLTVTSAQKNPTAFYLCASSITSGETQYFGPGTRLLVL.

This chain joins TRBV27 and TRBJ2-7; 9 nucleotides align to TRBD2. The J segment lost 4 bases and the V segment lost 3 bases, leaving 7 bases of the junction unmatched. The germline V gene encodes CDR1 MNHEY and CDR2 SMNVEV (reference sequence). This CDR3 has 15 amino acids. The CDR3 sequence is CASSFSAGGLYEQYF. The CDR3, as DNA: TGTGCCAGCAGTTTTTCCGCGGGAGGGCTTTACGAGCAGTACTTC.

This chain uses TRBV27 with TRBJ2-5; TRBD2 matches 14 bases. CDR1 and CDR2 (germline): MNHEY, SMNVEV (reference sequence). The CDR3 runs 16 residues. V was pared by 5 bases and J by 5 bases, with 7 bases of the junction left unmatched. The CDR3 DNA follows: TGTGCCAGCAGTCCACGACTAGCGGGAGGGTGGGAGACCCAGTACTTC. Protein product: CASSPRLAGGWETQYF.

The chain carries TRBV7-8 and TRBJ2-2; 9 nucleotides match TRBD2. The CDR3 has 18 amino acids. The J segment lost 6 bases and the V segment lost 5 bases, leaving 16 bases of the junction unmatched. Germline V CDR1 and CDR2: SGHVS, FQNEAQ. CDR3 in DNA: TGTGCCAGCAGCCCCCGGCGGCGCGGGAGGGCCGAGGCCGGGGAGCTGTTTTTT. Protein product: CASSPRRRGRAEAGELFF.

This clone was seen only a few times. The chain uses TRBV30 and TRBJ2-7, with a tentative D call TRBD2 (5 bases). CDR3 size: 13 residues. The V and J ends lost 3 bases and 2 bases respectively, with 11 bases between them. Germline V gene sequence: CDR1 GTSNPN, CDR2 SVGIG (reference sequence). The CDR3: CAWRSPGTYEQYF. The DNA of the CDR3 is TGTGCCTGGAGATCGCCGGGAACCTACGAGCAGTACTTC.

J is TRBJ2-3 and V is TRBV6-1, with TRBD2 matching over 13 bases. The ends lost 4 bases at V and 4 bases at J; junction bases unmatched: 5. Per germline, CDR1 MNHNS and CDR2 SASEGT. This CDR3 has 16 residues. The CDR3, as DNA: TGTGCCAGCAGTGTACTAGCGGGGGGGGTGGCAGATACGCAGTATTTT. This sequence encodes CASSVLAGGVADTQYF.

This rearrangement joins TRBV14 to TRBJ2-3; maybe TRBD1 (6 bases). This CDR3 is 13 amino acids long. Germline CDR1 reads SGHDN; CDR2 reads FVKESK. V lost 6 bases to trimming and J lost 4 bases, with 11 bases between them. Written as DNA, the CDR3 is TGTGCCAGCAGTCTACAGGGAGCAGATACGCAGTATTTT. This translates into CASSLQGADTQYF.

This rearrangement joins TRBV7-2 to TRBJ1-5; 9 bases agree with TRBD1. This CDR3 has 15 amino acids. Germline assignment: CDR1 SGHTA and CDR2 FQGNSA. J was trimmed by 6 bases and V by 1 base; bases with no gene match: 4. This CDR3 reads CASSLGTGVGQPQHF. The DNA of the CDR3 is TGTGCCAGCAGCTTAGGGACAGGGGTGGGTCAGCCCCAGCATTTT.

V is TRBV7-3 and J is TRBJ2-5; D is ambiguous. Germline V gene sequence: CDR1 SGHTA, CDR2 FQGTGA. CDR3 length: 13 residues. V lost 4 bases to trimming and J lost 5 bases, with 11 bases between them. CDR3 in DNA: TGTGCCAGCAGCTATAATGCCGAGGAGACCCAGTACTTC. It specifies CASSYNAEETQYF.

V and J are TRBV6-5 and TRBJ1-4, with 8 nucleotides matching TRBD1. This CDR3 region has 15 residues. CDR1 is MNHEY and CDR2 is SVGAGI in the germline V gene. Unmatched junction bases numbered 7, after V lost 2 bases and J lost 8 bases. The CDR3 loop reads CASSYVQGASEKLFF. CDR3 coding DNA: TGTGCCAGCAGTTACGTCCAGGGGGCTTCGGAAAAACTGTTTTTT.

This chain joins TRBV7-3 and TRBJ2-1; D perhaps matches TRBD2 (5 bases). Trimming left V 1 base short and J 8 bases short, with 12 bases between. There are 14 residues in the CDR3. Germline-derived CDR1 and CDR2 are SGHTA and FQGTGA. The CDR3 DNA follows: TGTGCCAGCAGCTTAATGGCTAGCAAGGATGAGCAGTTCTTC. This encodes CASSLMASKDEQFF.

V and J are TRBV27 and TRBJ1-1; D uncertain. The CDR3 is made up of 13 amino acids. Germline CDR1 MNHEY, CDR2 SMNVEV (reference sequence). V was clipped by 3 bases and J by 0 bases, with 5 bases between them. The CDR3 coding sequence is TGTGCCAGCAGTTTGTCCATGAACACTGAAGCTTTCTTT. Its translation: CASSLSMNTEAFF.

The chain recombines TRBV11-3 with TRBJ2-3, with a weak D call TRBD1 (5 bases). Germline assignment: CDR1 SGHNT and CDR2 YENEEA. The CDR3 is 15 residues long. V was trimmed by 5 bases and J by 5 bases, leaving 17 bases between them. CDR3 in amino acids: CASSPYRSRLDTQYF. The CDR3 region has the DNA TGTGCCAGCAGCCCCTACAGGTCCAGGTTAGATACGCAGTATTTT. Drawing the rest from reference TRBV11-3 and TRBJ2-3, the complete variable domain is EAGVVQSPRYKIIEKKQPVAFWCNPISGHNTLYWYLQNLGQGPELLIRYENEEAVDDSQLPKDRFSAERLKGVDSTLKIQPAELGDSAVYLCASSPYRSRLDTQYFGPGTRLTVL.

This clone was recorded only once. J is TRBJ2-1 and V is TRBV5-4, with 9 bases aligning to TRBD1. Germline CDR1 and CDR2: SGHNT and YYREEE (reference sequence). Germline trimming cut 3 bases from V and 9 bases from J; bases unmatched to any gene: 7. The CDR3 is made up of 14 amino acids. This CDR3 is CASSSPGQGSEQFF. The CDR3 DNA follows: TGTGCCAGCAGCTCCCCGGGACAGGGTAGTGAGCAGTTCTTC.

The rearrangement uses TRBV28 and TRBJ2-3, with 11 positions matching TRBD2. The V segment lost 6 bases and the J segment 0 bases; nucleotides outside the gene matches: 14. CDR1 and CDR2 (germline): MDHEN, SYDVKM. This CDR3 is 19 amino acids long. The CDR3 spells CASRGQWSTSGDSTDTQYF. The CDR3 region has the DNA TGTGCCAGCAGGGGACAGTGGTCGACTAGCGGGGACAGCACAGATACGCAGTATTTT. The whole variable domain, remainder taken from reference TRBV28 and TRBJ2-3, is DVKVTQSSRYLVKRTGEKVFLECVQDMDHENMFWYRQDPGLGLRLIYFSYDVKMKEKGDIPEGYSVSREKKERFSLILESASTNQTSMYLCASRGQWSTSGDSTDTQYFGPGTRLTVL.

The chain couples TRBV7-6 to TRBJ2-2, with 9 bases identical to TRBD1. After removal of 5 bases from V and 6 bases from J, the junction contained 4 bases not matched to a gene. The CDR3 is 14 amino acids. Germline-derived CDR1 and CDR2 are SGHVS and FNYEAQ. The CDR3 DNA is TGTGCCAGCAGCCCTGGACAGGGGCCCGGGGAGCTGTTTTTT. Residues: CASSPGQGPGELFF.

The V call is TRBV28, the J call TRBJ2-7; D is unresolved. V lost 4 bases and J lost 2, with 9 bases in between. The CDR3 is 13 amino acids. Germline-derived CDR1 and CDR2 are MDHEN and SYDVKM. For the CDR3, the DNA is TGTGCCAGCAGTTCTGGCACCCCCTACGAGCAGTACTTC. It translates to CASSSGTPYEQYF.

This clone has only one observation. The J gene is TRBJ1-1, the V gene TRBV19; 9 nucleotides align to TRBD1. Germline V lookup: CDR1 LNHDA, CDR2 SQIVND (reference sequence). The CDR3 consists of 15 residues. V trimming: 6 bases; J trimming: 0 bases; junction bases outside the gene matches: 5. The CDR3 loop reads CASSRDRVVNTEAFF. CDR3 DNA sequence: TGTGCCAGTAGCCGGGACAGGGTAGTGAACACTGAAGCTTTCTTT.

The V gene is TRBV30, the J gene TRBJ1-6; the match to TRBD1 covers 9 bases. The CDR3 contains 14 residues. Germline V CDR1 and CDR2: GTSNPN, SVGIG (reference sequence). The V segment lost 4 bases and the J segment 14 bases; nucleotides outside the gene matches: 12. The CDR3 nucleotides read TGTGCCTGGACTCCGGACAGGGGTAGGGCTTCCCTCCACTTT. Encoded protein: CAWTPDRGRASLHF.

The J gene is TRBJ2-7, the V gene TRBV6-5; 11 bases match TRBD1. Germline V gene data show CDR1 as MNHEY and CDR2 as SVGAGI. Losses at the gene ends were 4 bases for V and 3 bases for J; bases not matched to a gene: 2. This CDR3 is 14 amino acids long. The CDR3 DNA sequence: TGTGCCAGCAGTTCCGGGACAGGGGGCTACGAGCAGTACTTC. It is translated as CASSSGTGGYEQYF.

The chain is built from TRBV9 and TRBJ2-5; 12 positions agree with TRBD2. Trimming took 4 bases from V and 3 from J; bases not matched to a gene: 13. This CDR3 spans 18 amino acids. The germline V gene encodes CDR1 SGDLS and CDR2 YYNGEE. CDR3 sequence: CASSPLGRLAGEEETQYF. The CDR3, as DNA: TGTGCCAGCAGCCCCCTGGGGCGACTAGCGGGAGAGGAAGAGACCCAGTACTTC.

DNA for the CDR3: TGTGCCTGGAGGGCTAGCGGGGCGGAGACCCAGTACTTC. Translated, it gives CAWRASGAETQYF. The V gene is TRBV30, the J gene TRBJ2-5; 9 bases align to TRBD2. Germline values: CDR1 GTSNPN, CDR2 SVGIG (reference sequence). The CDR3 extends over 13 amino acids. The V and J ends lost 3 bases and 5 bases, in that order; junction bases with no gene match: 4.

The rearrangement links TRBV28 to TRBJ2-7; D is possibly TRBD1 (6 bases). V was pared by 10 bases and J by 4 bases, with 14 bases between. The germline V gene encodes CDR1 MDHEN and CDR2 SYDVKM. The CDR3 has 12 residues. The CDR3 DNA reads as TGTGCCACCCATCAAGGGGGATACGAGCAGTACTTC. It encodes CATHQGGYEQYF.

This CDR3 is CSARGGEQFF. The CDR3 bases are TGCAGTGCTAGGGGGGGGGAGCAGTTCTTC. The rearrangement uses TRBV20-1 and TRBJ2-1, with 7 bases aligning to TRBD2. Germline-derived CDR1 and CDR2 are DFQATT and SNEGSKA (reference sequence). The CDR3 is 10 amino acids. V dropped 3 bases and J dropped 10; count of bases not matched to a gene: 0.